This T cell receptor (beta chain) appears in the sequencing data of a study of blood T cell repertoires in COVID-19. On the study more broadly: The United States, Italy and Spain were the sources of the acute and convalescent COVID-19 samples. Sources were T cells, B-cell-depleted T cells, or PBMCs; the material itself was cDNA or gDNA.

V dropped 0 bases and J dropped 7 bases, with 8 bases sitting between them. Germline assignment: CDR1 ENHRY and CDR2 SYGVKD. The CDR3 is made up of 13 amino acids. This clone was seen only once. As originally analysed: Reference gene primer amplification yielded estimated nucleated cell counts. Some clones are missing from TCRdb's copy, which holds only in-frame ones; the method was immunoSEQ multiplex PCR. The V and J calls and clone size are taken from that table; D and trimming were inferred from the DNA. This sample yields 450,000 or so clones, of which approximately 90% are seen a single time; 0.8% to 0.85% belongs to the top ten.

The chain carries TRBV10-3 and TRBJ2-3; D perhaps matches TRBD1 (6 bases). This clonotype originated in a man younger than 35 with COVID-19, enrolled during active disease. Sequencing was carried out using peripheral blood. The CDR3 loop reads CAISESRGYTQYF. Written as DNA, the CDR3 is TGTGCCATCAGTGAGTCCAGGGGATATACGCAGTATTTT.